This T cell receptor beta chain came from a study of cytomegalovirus exposure and HLA in healthy donors. Use of 60 Vbeta and 13 Jbeta primers characterized the PCR. Data came from immunoSEQ multiplex PCR; TCRdb stores just in-frame clones and leaves some out. The table records roughly 180,000 clones, under 90% of them present only once. The trim removed 4 bases at V and 3 bases at J, leaving 7 bases unmatched. Germline V gives CDR1 SGHDN, CDR2 FVKESK. The CDR3 loop spans 15 amino acids. The chain recombines TRBV14 with TRBJ2-3; 7 nucleotides line up with TRBD2. Sequencing used PBMCs. This clonotype was sampled from a man aged 25 to 40 in good health and CMV-seropositive. CDR3 DNA: TGTGCCAGCAGCCCCTCTTGGCGGGAGACAGATACGCAGTATTTT. This translates into CASSPSWRETDTQYF.